This entry lists 10 T cell receptor beta chains sequenced from one sample in a study of monozygotic twins with inflammatory bowel disease. TCRdb processed the 5' RACE reads again and assigns one entry to each CDR3 protein, with no DNA. The sample table includes roughly 150,000 distinct CDR3 sequences. Sequenced input: blood. The source is a human donor with ulcerative colitis or Crohn's disease, or a healthy co-twin of an affected twin (not recorded which).

V usage is TRBV5-1 and J usage is TRBJ1-2. This CDR3 spans 11 amino acids. The germline V gene has CDR1 SGHRS and CDR2 YFSETQ. The CDR3 is CASSLHDGYTF. The full variable domain, its missing parts supplied by reference TRBV5-1 and TRBJ1-2, is KAGVTQTPRYLIKTRGQQVTLSCSPISGHRSVSWYQQTPGQGLQFLFEYFSETQRNKGNFPGRFSGRQFSNSRSEMNVSTLELGDSALYLCASSLHDGYTFGSGTRLTVV.

The V and J genes are TRBV6-5 and TRBJ2-3; TCRdb indicates TRBD2, and absent DNA this call remains unverified. CDR3 length equals 17 residues. CDR1 and CDR2 from the germline V gene are MNHEY and SVGAGI. CDR3 protein: CASSYSNLRALTDTQYF.

The CDR3 sequence: CASSPNQGGNEQFF. The chain is built from TRBV18 and TRBJ2-1; TCRdb selects TRBD1, and the lack of DNA leaves this call unchecked. Per the germline V gene, CDR1 is KGHSH and CDR2 is LQKENI. The CDR3 is 14 amino acids. The whole variable domain, remainder taken from reference TRBV18 and TRBJ2-1, is NAGVMQNPRHLVRRRGQEARLRCSPMKGHSHVYWYRQLPEEGLKFMVYLQKENIIDESGMPKERFSAEFPKEGPSILRIQQVVRGDSAAYFCASSPNQGGNEQFFGPGTRLTVL.

This sequence joins TRBV4-2 and TRBJ2-7; checking the TCRdb D call of TRBD1 is not possible without DNA. This CDR3 comprises 17 residues. Germline V gives CDR1 LGHNA, CDR2 YNFKEQ. This CDR3 reads CASRSDRGGSGSYEQYF.

The CDR3: CASSAGGLSDNQPQHF. The chain combines TRBV5-1 with TRBJ1-5; as DNA is missing, the TRBD1 call by TCRdb cannot be tested. The germline CDR1 and CDR2 sequences are SGHRS and YFSETQ. The CDR3 extends over 16 amino acids.

The chain employs TRBV6-1 and TRBJ2-1; TCRdb's D gene call, TRBD2, goes unchecked for lack of DNA. Germline V gene sequence: CDR1 MNHNS, CDR2 SASEGT. The CDR3 runs 15 residues. CDR3 region: CASTSHSGRANEQFF.

The chain employs TRBV5-5 and TRBJ2-1. The germline V gene encodes CDR1 SGHKS and CDR2 YYEKEE (reference sequence). The CDR3 has 16 residues. This CDR3 reads CASSWGAGVSYNEQFF.

V usage is TRBV28 and J usage is TRBJ1-5; TCRdb's D call, TRBD1, is unchecked because there is no DNA. CDR3 length: 14 amino acids. The germline CDR1 and CDR2 sequences are MDHEN and SYDVKM. This CDR3 is CASSTQGFYQPQHF.

The chain joins TRBV6-5 to TRBJ2-6. The CDR3 totals 13 residues. Germline-derived CDR1 and CDR2 are MNHEY and SVGAGI. CDR3 loop: CASSYGGANVLTF.

The CDR3 is CSVEFWTGSHEQYF. This sequence joins TRBV29-1 and TRBJ2-7; the D call from TCRdb, TRBD1, cannot be confirmed without DNA. Germline V lookup: CDR1 SQVTM, CDR2 ANQGSEA. The CDR3 loop spans 14 amino acids.